Each of the 10 T cell receptor beta chains below was sequenced from the same sample in a study of post-analysis software for immune sequencing data. Points from the study as a whole: When patients were compared with controls, 4 or 5 TRBV segments were more frequent, TRBV5-6, TRBV5-1 and TRBV20-1 among them.

The authors incorporated unique molecular identifiers into the TCR beta cDNA libraries. TCRdb analysed the PCR reads with MiXCR anew, one entry per CDR3 protein. There are some 690,000 distinct CDR3 sequences in the sample; 55% to 60% occur only once, and approximately 10% lies in the top ten. Their target antigens are unknown. Input material: blood. The receptor source for this set is a girl aged 2-10 years with multiple sclerosis.

This rearrangement joins TRBV20-1 to TRBJ2-1; 9 positions match TRBD2. Germline lookup yields CDR1 DFQATT and CDR2 SNEGSKA (reference sequence). V shed 2 bases and J 3 bases; nucleotides not matched to a gene: 8. This CDR3 region has 16 residues. The CDR3 region is CSARLAGREYYNEQFF. The DNA of the CDR3 is TGCAGTGCTAGACTAGCGGGAAGAGAGTACTACAATGAGCAGTTCTTC.

This rearrangement joins TRBV20-1 to TRBJ2-3; D not resolved. This CDR3 comprises 12 residues. Germline CDR1 reads DFQATT; CDR2 reads SNEGSKA (reference sequence). Trimming removed 6 bases from V and 10 bases from J, with 17 bases in between. CDR3 in amino acids: CSALNSQSAQYF. In DNA form, the CDR3 reads TGCAGTGCCCTAAACTCACAGTCAGCGCAGTATTTT.

J is TRBJ1-6 and V is TRBV12-3 or TRBV12-4; D not certain. Trimming left V 3 bases short and J 7 bases short, with 10 bases between. The CDR3 spans 14 residues. This CDR3 reads CASSFRVENSPLHF. In nucleotides, the CDR3 is TGTGCCAGCAGTTTCCGGGTGGAGAATTCACCCCTCCACTTT.

The chain combines TRBV7-8 with TRBJ2-1; D is perhaps TRBD2 (5 bases). Germline loops: CDR1 SGHVS, CDR2 FQNEAQ. This CDR3 spans 15 amino acids. Trimming took off 1 base at V and 3 bases at J, with 10 bases between the two ends. The CDR3 bases are TGTGCCAGCAGCTTAGGGGCGGGTCACTACAATGAGCAGTTCTTC. Amino acids: CASSLGAGHYNEQFF.

This chain connects TRBV6-5 to TRBJ2-7; a possible D gene is TRBD1 (5 bases). The CDR3 has 14 residues. The V and J ends lost 2 bases and 6 bases respectively, with 14 bases between them. The germline gives CDR1 MNHEY, CDR2 SVGAGI. The CDR3 region is CASSYAGLKSEQYF. The CDR3, as DNA: TGTGCCAGCAGTTACGCAGGGTTAAAGAGCGAGCAGTACTTC.

The chain is built from TRBV27 and TRBJ2-1; TRBD2 aligns across 8 bases. Germline CDR1 MNHEY, CDR2 SMNVEV (reference sequence). This CDR3 region has 17 residues. The ends lost 5 bases at V and 4 bases at J; junction bases unmatched: 13. The CDR3: CASSRSVRAGEYNEQFF. The CDR3 bases are TGTGCCAGCAGTAGGTCCGTAAGAGCGGGGGAATACAATGAGCAGTTCTTC.

The chain employs TRBV5-6 and TRBJ1-6; the match to TRBD1 covers 11 bases. After removal of 4 bases from V and 7 bases from J, the junction contained 4 bases not matched to a gene. The germline gives CDR1 SGHDT, CDR2 YYEEEE. The CDR3 consists of 15 residues. The CDR3 bases are TGTGCCAGCAGCGATTGGGACAGGGGGAATTCACCCCTCCACTTT. It is translated as CASSDWDRGNSPLHF.

The chain uses TRBV28 and TRBJ2-1; maybe TRBD2 (6 bases). Trimming removed 8 bases at V and 1 base at J, with 9 bases between. Germline V gene lookup returns CDR1 MDHEN and CDR2 SYDVKM. The CDR3 totals 13 residues. This chain's CDR3 is CASFRGSYNEQFF. CDR3 nucleotide sequence: TGTGCCAGCTTCCGGGGGTCCTACAATGAGCAGTTCTTC.

With respect to this clonotype: The CDR3 ends on some other residue instead of the conserved phenylalanine or tryptophan, so this is likely a read error. The chain carries TRBV12-3 or TRBV12-4 and TRBJ2-7; tentatively, D is TRBD1 or TRBD2 (5 bases each). The J call is doubtful: the DNA matches TRBJ2-5 better. CDR3 length equals 14 residues. CDR3 nucleotides: TGTGCCAGCAGTTTTGAGTTCGGGGCAGAGACCCAGTACCTC. Translated: CASSFEFGAETQYL.

The chain recombines TRBV5-1 with TRBJ1-2; tentative D call: TRBD1 (6 bases). There are 13 residues in the CDR3. V was shortened by 1 base and J by 7 bases, with 11 bases between the two germline ends. Germline lookup yields CDR1 SGHRS and CDR2 YFSETQ. CDR3 coding DNA: TGCGCCAGCAGCTTGACAGGGATGAGTGGCTACACCTTC. Translating it yields CASSLTGMSGYTF.